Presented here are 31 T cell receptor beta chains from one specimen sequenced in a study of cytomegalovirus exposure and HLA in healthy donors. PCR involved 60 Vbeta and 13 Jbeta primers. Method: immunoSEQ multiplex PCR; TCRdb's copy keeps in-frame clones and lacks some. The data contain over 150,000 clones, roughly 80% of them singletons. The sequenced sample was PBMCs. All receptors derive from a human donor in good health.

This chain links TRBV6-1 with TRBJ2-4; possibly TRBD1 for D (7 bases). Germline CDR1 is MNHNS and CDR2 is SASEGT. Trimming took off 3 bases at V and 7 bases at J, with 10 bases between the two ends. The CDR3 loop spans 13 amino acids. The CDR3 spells CASSDRGRNIQYF. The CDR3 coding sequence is TGTGCCAGCAGTGACAGGGGGAGGAACATTCAGTACTTC.

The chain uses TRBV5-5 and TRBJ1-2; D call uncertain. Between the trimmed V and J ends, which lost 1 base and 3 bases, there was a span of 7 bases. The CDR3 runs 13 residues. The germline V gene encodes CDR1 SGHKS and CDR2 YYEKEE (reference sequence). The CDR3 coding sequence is TGTGCCAGCAGCTTGAGCCAAGACTATGGCTACACCTTC. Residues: CASSLSQDYGYTF.

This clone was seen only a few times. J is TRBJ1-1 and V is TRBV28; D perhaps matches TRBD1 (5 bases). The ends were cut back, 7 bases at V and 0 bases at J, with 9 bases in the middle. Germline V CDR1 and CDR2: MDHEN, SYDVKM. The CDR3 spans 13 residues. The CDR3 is CASIGTMNTEAFF. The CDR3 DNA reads TGTGCCAGCATTGGGACTATGAACACTGAAGCTTTCTTT.

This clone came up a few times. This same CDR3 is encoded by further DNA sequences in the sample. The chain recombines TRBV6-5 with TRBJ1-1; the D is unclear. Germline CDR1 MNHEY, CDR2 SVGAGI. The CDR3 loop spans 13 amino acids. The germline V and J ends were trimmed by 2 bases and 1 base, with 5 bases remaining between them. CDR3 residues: CASSYGGNTEAFF. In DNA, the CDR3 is TGTGCCAGCAGTTACGGAGGGAACACTGAAGCTTTCTTT.

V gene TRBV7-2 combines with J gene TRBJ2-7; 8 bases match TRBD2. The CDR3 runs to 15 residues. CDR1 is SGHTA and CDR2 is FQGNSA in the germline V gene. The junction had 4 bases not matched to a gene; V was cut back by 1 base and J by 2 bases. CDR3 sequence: CASSLVAGLAYEQYF. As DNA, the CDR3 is TGTGCCAGCAGCTTAGTAGCGGGACTCGCCTACGAGCAGTACTTC.

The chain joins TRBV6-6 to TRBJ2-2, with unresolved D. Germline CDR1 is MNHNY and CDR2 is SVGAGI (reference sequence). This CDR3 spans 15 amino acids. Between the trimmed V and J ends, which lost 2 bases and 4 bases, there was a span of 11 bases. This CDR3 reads CASSYRPPGTGELFF. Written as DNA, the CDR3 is TGTGCCAGCAGTTACCGGCCTCCGGGCACCGGGGAGCTGTTTTTT.

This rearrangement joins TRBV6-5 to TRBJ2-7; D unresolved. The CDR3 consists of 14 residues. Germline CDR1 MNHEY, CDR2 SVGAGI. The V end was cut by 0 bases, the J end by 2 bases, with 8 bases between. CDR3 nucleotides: TGTGCCAGCAGTTACTCTGGCGGTACCTACGAGCAGTACTTC. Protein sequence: CASSYSGGTYEQYF.

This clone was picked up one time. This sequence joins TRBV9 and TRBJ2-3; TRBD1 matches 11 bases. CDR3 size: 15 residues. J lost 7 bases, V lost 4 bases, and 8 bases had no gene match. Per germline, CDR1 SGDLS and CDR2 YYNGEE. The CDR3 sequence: CASSSRDRGINTQYF. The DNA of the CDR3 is TGTGCCAGCAGCTCCCGGGACAGGGGGATAAATACGCAGTATTTT.

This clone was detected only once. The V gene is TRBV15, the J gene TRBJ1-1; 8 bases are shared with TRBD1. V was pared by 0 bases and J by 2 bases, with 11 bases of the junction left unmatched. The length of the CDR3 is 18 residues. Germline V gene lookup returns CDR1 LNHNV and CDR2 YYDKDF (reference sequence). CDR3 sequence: CATSRDIGGRGPNTEAFF. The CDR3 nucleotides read TGTGCCACCAGCAGAGATATTGGAGGCAGGGGGCCTAACACTGAAGCTTTCTTT.

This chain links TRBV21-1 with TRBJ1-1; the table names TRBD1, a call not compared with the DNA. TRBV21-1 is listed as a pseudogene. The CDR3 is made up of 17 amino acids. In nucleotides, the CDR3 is TGTGCCAGCAGCCCAGGGCCGACAGGGGTAGACAACACTGAAGCTTTCTTT. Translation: CASSPGPTGVDNTEAFF.

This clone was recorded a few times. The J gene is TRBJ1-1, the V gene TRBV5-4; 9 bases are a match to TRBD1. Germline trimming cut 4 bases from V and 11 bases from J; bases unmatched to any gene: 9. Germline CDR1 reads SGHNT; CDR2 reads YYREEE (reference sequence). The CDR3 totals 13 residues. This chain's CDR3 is CASSEGQGLGAFF. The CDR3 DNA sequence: TGTGCCAGCAGCGAGGGACAGGGACTAGGGGCTTTCTTT.

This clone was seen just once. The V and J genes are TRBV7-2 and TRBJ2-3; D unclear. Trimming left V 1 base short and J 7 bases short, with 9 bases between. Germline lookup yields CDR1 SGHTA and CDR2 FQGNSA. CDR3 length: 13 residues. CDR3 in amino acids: CASSLDGLNTQYF. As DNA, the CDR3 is TGTGCCAGCAGCTTAGACGGTCTTAATACGCAGTATTTT.

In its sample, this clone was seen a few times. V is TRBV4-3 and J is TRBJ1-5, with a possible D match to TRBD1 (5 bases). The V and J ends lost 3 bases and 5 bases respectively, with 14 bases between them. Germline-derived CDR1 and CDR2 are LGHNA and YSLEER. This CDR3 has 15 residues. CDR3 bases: TGCGCCAGCAGCCACGCGCGGGGGAGGGATCAGCCCCAGCATTTT. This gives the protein CASSHARGRDQPQHF.

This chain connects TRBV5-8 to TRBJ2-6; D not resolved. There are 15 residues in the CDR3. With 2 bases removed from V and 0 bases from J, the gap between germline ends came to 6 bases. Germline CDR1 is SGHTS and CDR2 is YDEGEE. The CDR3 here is CASSLMYSGANVLTF. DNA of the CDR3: TGTGCCAGCAGCTTAATGTACTCTGGGGCCAACGTCCTGACTTTC.

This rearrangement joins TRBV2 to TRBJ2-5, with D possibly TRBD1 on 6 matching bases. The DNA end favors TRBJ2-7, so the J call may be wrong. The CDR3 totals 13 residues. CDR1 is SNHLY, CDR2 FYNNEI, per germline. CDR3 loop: CASSEDRPYEQYF. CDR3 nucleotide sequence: TGTGCCAGCAGTGAGGACAGACCCTACGAGCAGTACTTC.

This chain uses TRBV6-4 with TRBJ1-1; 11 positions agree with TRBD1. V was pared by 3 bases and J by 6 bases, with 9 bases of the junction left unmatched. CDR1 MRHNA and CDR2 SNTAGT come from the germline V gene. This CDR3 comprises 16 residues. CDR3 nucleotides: TGTGCCAGCAGTGAAGAAGGACAGGGGGCTATCGCTGAAGCTTTCTTT. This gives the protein CASSEEGQGAIAEAFF.

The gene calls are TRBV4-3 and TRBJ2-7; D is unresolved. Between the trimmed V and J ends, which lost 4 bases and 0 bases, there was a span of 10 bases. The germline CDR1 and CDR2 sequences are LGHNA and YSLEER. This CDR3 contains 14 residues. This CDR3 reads CASSLWHFSYEQYF. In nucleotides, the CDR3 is TGCGCCAGCAGCCTCTGGCATTTCTCCTACGAGCAGTACTTC.

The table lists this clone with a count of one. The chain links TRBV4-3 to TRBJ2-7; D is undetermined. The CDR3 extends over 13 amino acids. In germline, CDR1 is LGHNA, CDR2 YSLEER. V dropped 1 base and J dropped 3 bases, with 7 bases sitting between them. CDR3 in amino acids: CASSQAVGYEQYF. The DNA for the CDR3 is TGCGCCAGCAGCCAAGCGGTCGGCTACGAGCAGTACTTC.

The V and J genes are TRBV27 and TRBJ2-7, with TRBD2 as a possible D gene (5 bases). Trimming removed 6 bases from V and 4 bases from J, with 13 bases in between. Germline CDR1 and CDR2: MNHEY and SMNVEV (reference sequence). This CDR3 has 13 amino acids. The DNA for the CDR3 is TGTGCCAGCAGAAAACTGGACTCGTACGAGCAGTACTTC. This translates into CASRKLDSYEQYF.

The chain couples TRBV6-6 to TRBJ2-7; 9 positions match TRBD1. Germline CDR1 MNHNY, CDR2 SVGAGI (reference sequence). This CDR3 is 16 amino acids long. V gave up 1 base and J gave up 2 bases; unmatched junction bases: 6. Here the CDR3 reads CASSYWGTGSAYEQYF. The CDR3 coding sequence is TGTGCCAGCAGTTACTGGGGGACAGGGAGCGCCTACGAGCAGTACTTC.

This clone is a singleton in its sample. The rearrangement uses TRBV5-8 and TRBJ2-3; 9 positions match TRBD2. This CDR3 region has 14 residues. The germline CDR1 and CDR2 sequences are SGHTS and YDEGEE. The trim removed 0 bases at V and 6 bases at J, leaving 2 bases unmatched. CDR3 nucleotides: TGTGCCAGCAGCTTGGGGACTAGCGCGGATACGCAGTATTTT. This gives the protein CASSLGTSADTQYF.

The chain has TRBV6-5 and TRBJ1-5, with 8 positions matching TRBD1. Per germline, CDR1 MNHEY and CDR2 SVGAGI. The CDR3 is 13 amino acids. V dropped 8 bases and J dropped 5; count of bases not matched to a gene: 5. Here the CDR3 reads CASSTGVYQPQHF. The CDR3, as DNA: TGTGCCAGCTCGACAGGGGTATATCAGCCCCAGCATTTT.

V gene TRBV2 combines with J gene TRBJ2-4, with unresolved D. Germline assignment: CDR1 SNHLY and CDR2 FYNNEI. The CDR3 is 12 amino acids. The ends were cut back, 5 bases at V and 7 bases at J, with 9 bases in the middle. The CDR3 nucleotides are TGTGCCAGCAGTCCTTCCAGGAACATTCAGTACTTC. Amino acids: CASSPSRNIQYF.

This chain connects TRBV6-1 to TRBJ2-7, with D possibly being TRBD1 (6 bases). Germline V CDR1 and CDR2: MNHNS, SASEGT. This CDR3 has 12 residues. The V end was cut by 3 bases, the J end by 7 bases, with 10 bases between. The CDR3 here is CASSDRGSEQYF. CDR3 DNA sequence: TGTGCCAGCAGTGACAGGGGAAGTGAGCAGTACTTC.

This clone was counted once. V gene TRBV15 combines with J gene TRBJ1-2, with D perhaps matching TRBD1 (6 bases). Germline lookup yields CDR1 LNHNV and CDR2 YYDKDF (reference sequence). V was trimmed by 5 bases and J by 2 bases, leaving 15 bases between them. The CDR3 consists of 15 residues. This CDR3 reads CATSESGQLNYGYTF. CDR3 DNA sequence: TGTGCCACCAGCGAAAGCGGACAGCTCAACTATGGCTACACCTTC.

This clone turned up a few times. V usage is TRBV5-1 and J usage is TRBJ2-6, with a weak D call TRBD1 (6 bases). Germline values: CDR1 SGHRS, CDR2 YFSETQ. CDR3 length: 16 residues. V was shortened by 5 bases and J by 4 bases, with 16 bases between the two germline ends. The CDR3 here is CASSSGELTGANVLTF. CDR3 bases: TGCGCCAGCAGTTCAGGGGAGCTAACGGGGGCCAACGTCCTGACTTTC. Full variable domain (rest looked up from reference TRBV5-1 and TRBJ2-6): KAGVTQTPRYLIKTRGQQVTLSCSPISGHRSVSWYQQTPGQGLQFLFEYFSETQRNKGNFPGRFSGRQFSNSRSEMNVSTLELGDSALYLCASSSGELTGANVLTFGAGSRLTVL.

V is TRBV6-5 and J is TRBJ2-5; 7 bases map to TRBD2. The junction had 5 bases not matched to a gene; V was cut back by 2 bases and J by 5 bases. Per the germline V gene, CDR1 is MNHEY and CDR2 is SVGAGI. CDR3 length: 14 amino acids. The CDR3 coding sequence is TGTGCCAGCAGTTACGGCGTCGGGGGGGAGACCCAGTACTTC. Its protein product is CASSYGVGGETQYF.

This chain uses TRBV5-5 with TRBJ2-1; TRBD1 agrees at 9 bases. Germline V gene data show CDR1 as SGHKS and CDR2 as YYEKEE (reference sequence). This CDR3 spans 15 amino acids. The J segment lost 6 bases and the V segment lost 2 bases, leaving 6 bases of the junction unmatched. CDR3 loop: CASSLTGGATNEQFF. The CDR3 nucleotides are TGTGCCAGCAGCTTAACAGGGGGCGCAACCAATGAGCAGTTCTTC.

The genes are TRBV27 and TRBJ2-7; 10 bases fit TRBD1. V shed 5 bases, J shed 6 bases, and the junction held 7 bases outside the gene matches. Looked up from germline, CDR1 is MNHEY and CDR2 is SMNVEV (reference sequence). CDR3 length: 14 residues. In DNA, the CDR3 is TGTGCCAGCAGTCACCGGGACAGGGGATCCGAGCAGTACTTC. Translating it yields CASSHRDRGSEQYF.

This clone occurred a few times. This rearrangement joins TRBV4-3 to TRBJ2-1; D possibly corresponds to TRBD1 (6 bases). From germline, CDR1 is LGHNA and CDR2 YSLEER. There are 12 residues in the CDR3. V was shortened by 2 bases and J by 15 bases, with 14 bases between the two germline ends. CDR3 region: CASSQSHGTLFF. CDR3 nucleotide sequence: TGCGCCAGCAGCCAATCCCACGGGACACTGTTCTTC.

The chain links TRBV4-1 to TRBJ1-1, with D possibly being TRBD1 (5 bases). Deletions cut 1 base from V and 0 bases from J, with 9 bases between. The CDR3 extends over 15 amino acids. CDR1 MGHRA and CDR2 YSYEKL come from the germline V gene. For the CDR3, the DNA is TGCGCCAGCAGCCAAGGATGGACATTGAACACTGAAGCTTTCTTT. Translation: CASSQGWTLNTEAFF.